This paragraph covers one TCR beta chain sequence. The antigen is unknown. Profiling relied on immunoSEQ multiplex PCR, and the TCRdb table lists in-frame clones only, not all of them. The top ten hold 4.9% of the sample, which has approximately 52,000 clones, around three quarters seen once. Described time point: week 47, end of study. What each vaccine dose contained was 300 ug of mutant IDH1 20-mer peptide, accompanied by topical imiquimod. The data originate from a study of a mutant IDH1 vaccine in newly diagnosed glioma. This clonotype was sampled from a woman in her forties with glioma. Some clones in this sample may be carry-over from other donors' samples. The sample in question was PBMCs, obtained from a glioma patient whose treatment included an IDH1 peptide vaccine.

CDR3: CASKPGYLGDTQYF. The CDR3 bases are TGTGCCAGCAAACCGGGTTACCTTGGGGATACGCAGTATTTT. The V and J genes are TRBV21-1 and TRBJ2-3; whether TRBD2, the table's D call, matches the DNA was not checked. TRBV21-1 is a listed pseudogene. The CDR3 loop spans 14 amino acids.